What follows is one T cell receptor (beta chain) and its context. Antigen specificity is unknown. It was with 60 Vbeta and 13 Jbeta primers that the PCR ran. TCRdb's copy holds only in-frame clones and misses some; the assay was immunoSEQ multiplex PCR. The table has fewer than 100,000 clones, roughly 80% seen once. This record belongs to a study of cytomegalovirus exposure and HLA in healthy donors. The CDR3 is 16 amino acids. Findings and limits, study-wide: In vitro data verified three CMV-associated chains as specific for CMV antigens.

Healthy bone marrow donors supplied every sample. The specimen sequenced was PBMCs. This chain links TRBV7-5 with TRBJ1-2; TRBD1 is taken as the D call from the table, unchecked against the DNA. TRBV7-5 is classified as a pseudogene. This clonotype was sampled from a male donor in good health and CMV-seronegative. CDR3 DNA: TGTGCCAGAAGCTACCCATCGGACAGGGGGAACAATGGCTACACCTTC. This encodes CARSYPSDRGNNGYTF.